Here is one T cell receptor beta chain with its context. The PCR ran on 60 Vbeta and 13 Jbeta primers. Measured with immunoSEQ multiplex PCR; TCRdb has only the in-frame clones, and not every one. This sample's clone table lists under 250,000 clones. This sample was included in a study of cytomegalovirus exposure and HLA in healthy donors. The CDR3 is 13 residues long. The V gene's germline CDR1 is MNHEY and CDR2 SMNVEV (reference sequence). V lost 0 bases and J 7 bases, leaving 10 bases between the germline ends. The specimen sequenced was PBMCs. The receptor comes from a girl aged 2 to 9 in good health and CMV-seropositive. This chain links TRBV27 with TRBJ2-7; D not resolved. In DNA, the CDR3 is TGTGCCAGCAGTTTATCGCATCCAGGTGAGCAGTACTTC. Protein: CASSLSHPGEQYF.